This TCR beta chain was sequenced during a study of control samples from healthy donors and cancer patients (dated by TCRdb to 2018 to 2021). Library prep was done by the immunoSEQ multiplex PCR assay. TCRdb holds this immuneACCESS table with in-frame rearrangements only. Some clones are missing; in checked studies, unresolved V genes explain under half, and the rest has no known cause. Recorded for this sample are tens of thousands of clones; 87% of them occurred a single time. The ten largest account for about 14% of the sample. For this clone: It has no known antigen specificity. No qualities accompany the bases; no much larger clone lies one base away.

Sequencing used PBMCs. This TCR was recovered from a man aged 55 to 69 with head and neck cancer.

The CDR3: CASRTQGSDEQFF. The sequenced DNA: TGTGCCAGCAGGACGCAAGGATCGGATGAGCAGTTCTTC. The chain was built from TRBV28 and TRBJ2-1, with the identity of the D gene unclear. Counted from cysteine to phenylalanine, this CDR3 has 13 amino acids. CDR3 DNA is the only sequence kept; it has 39 bases, read in frame from the first base. V and J lose 6 bases and 8 bases, and a span of 14 bases separates them. CDR1 and CDR2 were assigned from the germline V gene as MDHEN and SYDVKM.